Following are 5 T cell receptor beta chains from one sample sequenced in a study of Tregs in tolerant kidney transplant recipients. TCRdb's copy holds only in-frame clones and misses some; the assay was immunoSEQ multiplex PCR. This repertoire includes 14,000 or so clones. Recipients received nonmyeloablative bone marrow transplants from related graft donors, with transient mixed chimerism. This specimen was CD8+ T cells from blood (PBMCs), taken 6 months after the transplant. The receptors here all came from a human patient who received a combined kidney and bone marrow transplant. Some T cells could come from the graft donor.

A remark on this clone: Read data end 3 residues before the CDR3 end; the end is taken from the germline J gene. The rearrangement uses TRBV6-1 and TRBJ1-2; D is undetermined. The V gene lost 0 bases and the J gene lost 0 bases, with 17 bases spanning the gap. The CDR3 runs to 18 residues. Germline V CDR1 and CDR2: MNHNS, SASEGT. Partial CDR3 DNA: TGTGCCAGCAGTGAAGCGCCTGGGCCTGGAATCTCTAACTATGGC. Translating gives CASSEAPGPGISNYG. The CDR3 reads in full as CASSEAPGPGISNYGYTF.

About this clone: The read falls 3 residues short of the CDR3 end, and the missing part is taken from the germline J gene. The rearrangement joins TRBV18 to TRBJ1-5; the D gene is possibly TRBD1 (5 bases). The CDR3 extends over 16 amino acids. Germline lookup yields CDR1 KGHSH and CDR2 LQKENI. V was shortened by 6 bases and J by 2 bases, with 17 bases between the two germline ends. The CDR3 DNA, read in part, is TGTGCCAGCTCGCCCGGGGGGGGAGGGGGCAATCAGCCC. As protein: CASSPGGGGGNQP. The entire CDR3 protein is CASSPGGGGGNQPQHF.

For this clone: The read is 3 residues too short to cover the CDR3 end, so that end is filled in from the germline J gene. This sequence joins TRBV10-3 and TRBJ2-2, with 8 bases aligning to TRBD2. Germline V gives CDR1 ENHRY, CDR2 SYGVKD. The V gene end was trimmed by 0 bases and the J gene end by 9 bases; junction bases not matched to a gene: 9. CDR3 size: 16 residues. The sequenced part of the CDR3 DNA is TGTGCCATCAGTGAGTCATTCGGGACTAGTTTTTGGGAG. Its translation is CAISESFGTSFWE. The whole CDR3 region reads CAISESFGTSFWELFF.

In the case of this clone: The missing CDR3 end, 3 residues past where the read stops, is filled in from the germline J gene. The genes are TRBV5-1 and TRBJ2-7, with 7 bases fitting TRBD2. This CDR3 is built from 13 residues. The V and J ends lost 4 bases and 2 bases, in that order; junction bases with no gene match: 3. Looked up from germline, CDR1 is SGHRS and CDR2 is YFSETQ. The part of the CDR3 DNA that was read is TGCGCCAGCAGCCCAGCGGGGACCTACGAG. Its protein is CASSPAGTYE. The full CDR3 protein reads CASSPAGTYEQYF. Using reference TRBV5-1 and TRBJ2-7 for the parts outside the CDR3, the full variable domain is KAGVTQTPRYLIKTRGQQVTLSCSPISGHRSVSWYQQTPGQGLQFLFEYFSETQRNKGNFPGRFSGRQFSNSRSEMNVSTLELGDSALYLCASSPAGTYEQYFGPGTRLTVT.

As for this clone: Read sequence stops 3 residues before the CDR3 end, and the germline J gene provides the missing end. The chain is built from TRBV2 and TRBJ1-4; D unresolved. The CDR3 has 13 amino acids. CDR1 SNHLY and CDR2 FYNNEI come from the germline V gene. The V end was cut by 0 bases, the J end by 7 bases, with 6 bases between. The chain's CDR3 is CASSEAGPEKLFF. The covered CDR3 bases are TGTGCCAGCAGTGAAGCAGGCCCTGAAAAA.